This TCR beta chain stems from a study of blood T cell repertoires in COVID-19. About the research overall: The study drew acute and convalescent COVID-19 samples from the United States, Italy and Spain. T cells, B-cell-depleted T cells, or PBMCs provided the cDNA or gDNA that served as material.

V lost 0 bases and J 4 bases, leaving 10 bases between the germline ends. CDR1 is LNHNV and CDR2 is YYDKDF in the germline V gene (reference sequence). The CDR3 sequence is 16 residues long. Here immunoSEQ multiplex PCR was the method, and the copy in TCRdb shows in-frame clones only, minus some. The sample consists of tens of thousands of clones, around 83% of them appearing once. The TCR was taken from a man aged 70-80 years with acute or convalescent COVID-19. V is TRBV15 and J is TRBJ2-6; perhaps TRBD1 as D (5 bases). The sequenced sample was peripheral blood. CDR3 in DNA: TGTGCCACCAGCAGAGATGCAGGGCCCGGGGCCAACGTCCTGACTTTC. Amino acid sequence: CATSRDAGPGANVLTF.